This is a list of T cell receptor beta chains from one sample in a study of cytomegalovirus exposure and HLA in healthy donors. Profiled with immunoSEQ multiplex PCR; TCRdb holds only in-frame clones, not every one. The sample yields about 130,000 clones, 65% to 85% seen once. The sample comprised PBMCs. These receptors were obtained from a woman aged 40 to 50 in good health and CMV-seronegative. Both conserved end residues are part of each CDR3. The order of the fields is J gene, D gene, V gene, clone size, CDR3 protein, CDR3 DNA. The D gene is left open where the match is weak. Size tells how often a clone was seen (once, few, many) or the class of an expanded clone, and some rows leave it out.

j_gene: TRBJ2-5
d_gene: -
v_gene: TRBV9
abundance: few
CDR3aa: CASSAGGPRTGETQYF
CDR3nt: TGTGCCAGCAGCGCCGGCGGGCCCCGCACGGGAGAGACCCAGTACTTC

j_gene: TRBJ2-1
d_gene: TRBD2
v_gene: TRBV7-8
abundance: -
CDR3aa: CASSLASAGGYNEQFF
CDR3nt: TGTGCCAGCAGCTTAGCGTCTGCGGGGGGCTACAATGAGCAGTTCTTC

j_gene: TRBJ2-5
d_gene: TRBD2
v_gene: TRBV19
abundance: once
CDR3aa: CASSRSGLAGVETQYF
CDR3nt: TGTGCCAGTAGTAGAAGCGGACTAGCGGGGGTAGAGACCCAGTACTTC

j_gene: TRBJ2-2
d_gene: -
v_gene: TRBV6-5
abundance: -
CDR3aa: CASSAQDGGELFF
CDR3nt: TGTGCCAGCAGTGCACAGGATGGCGGGGAGCTGTTTTTT

j_gene: TRBJ1-2
d_gene: -
v_gene: TRBV5-1
abundance: -
CDR3aa: CASNDRTGRAGYTF
CDR3nt: TGCGCCAGCAACGACAGGACCGGGCGTGCTGGCTACACCTTC

j_gene: TRBJ1-1
d_gene: -
v_gene: TRBV5-1
abundance: -
CDR3aa: CASMQQMNTEAFF
CDR3nt: TGCGCCAGCATGCAACAGATGAACACTGAAGCTTTCTTT

j_gene: TRBJ1-5
d_gene: -
v_gene: TRBV30
abundance: -
CDR3aa: CAWSVRQGDQPQHF
CDR3nt: TGTGCCTGGAGTGTACGGCAGGGTGATCAGCCCCAGCATTTT

j_gene: TRBJ2-1
d_gene: TRBD2
v_gene: TRBV5-1
abundance: -
CDR3aa: CASSSASGGNEQFF
CDR3nt: TGCGCCAGCAGCTCCGCTAGCGGGGGCAATGAGCAGTTCTTC

j_gene: TRBJ1-1
d_gene: -
v_gene: TRBV19
abundance: -
CDR3aa: CASSIELQGLMIESGTEAFF
CDR3nt: TGTGCCAGTAGTATAGAGTTACAGGGTTTGATGATAGAGTCGGGCACTGAAGCTTTCTTT

j_gene: TRBJ1-2
d_gene: -
v_gene: TRBV4-1
abundance: -
CDR3aa: CASSQDWAGFGGYTF
CDR3nt: TGCGCCAGCAGCCAAGATTGGGCGGGTTTCGGTGGCTACACCTTC

j_gene: TRBJ1-3
d_gene: -
v_gene: TRBV2
abundance: -
CDR3aa: CASRPPQGKGGNTIYF
CDR3nt: TGTGCCAGCAGACCTCCTCAGGGGAAAGGAGGAAACACCATATATTTT

j_gene: TRBJ1-6
d_gene: -
v_gene: TRBV5-4
abundance: -
CDR3aa: CASSLRDKFGSPLHF
CDR3nt: TGTGCCAGCAGCCTACGGGACAAATTTGGTTCACCCCTCCACTTT

j_gene: TRBJ2-3
d_gene: TRBD2
v_gene: TRBV30
abundance: -
CDR3aa: CAWSSGLAGITDTQYF
CDR3nt: TGTGCCTGGAGTAGCGGACTAGCGGGGATTACAGATACGCAGTATTTT

j_gene: TRBJ1-2
d_gene: TRBD1
v_gene: TRBV7-9
abundance: -
CDR3aa: CASSLMGQGAYGYTF
CDR3nt: TGTGCCAGCAGCTTAATGGGACAGGGGGCTTATGGCTACACCTTC

j_gene: TRBJ2-5
d_gene: -
v_gene: TRBV30
abundance: few
CDR3aa: CAWKNLETQYF
CDR3nt: TGTGCCTGGAAAAACTTGGAGACCCAGTACTTC

j_gene: TRBJ2-1
d_gene: TRBD2
v_gene: TRBV6-5
abundance: -
CDR3aa: CASRKREDSYNEQFF
CDR3nt: TGTGCCAGCAGGAAGCGGGAGGATAGCTACAATGAGCAGTTCTTC

j_gene: TRBJ1-2
d_gene: -
v_gene: TRBV29-1
abundance: -
CDR3aa: CSVEVLQGGYTF
CDR3nt: TGCAGCGTTGAAGTTTTGCAGGGAGGCTACACCTTC

j_gene: TRBJ2-7
d_gene: -
v_gene: TRBV2
abundance: -
CDR3aa: CASKPVLSSYEQYF
CDR3nt: TGTGCCAGCAAGCCGGTTTTAAGCTCCTACGAGCAGTACTTC

j_gene: TRBJ2-3
d_gene: TRBD2
v_gene: TRBV19
abundance: -
CDR3aa: CATRTSRASADTQYF
CDR3nt: TGTGCCACTCGGACTAGCCGGGCCTCTGCAGATACGCAGTATTTT

j_gene: TRBJ1-1
d_gene: -
v_gene: TRBV5-1
abundance: -
CDR3aa: CASSSPDTLEDTEAFF
CDR3nt: TGCGCCAGCAGCTCCCCGGACACCTTGGAAGACACTGAAGCTTTCTTT

j_gene: TRBJ1-2
d_gene: -
v_gene: TRBV19
abundance: -
CDR3aa: CASSMEANYGYTF
CDR3nt: TGTGCCAGTAGTATGGAGGCTAACTATGGCTACACCTTC

j_gene: TRBJ2-7
d_gene: -
v_gene: TRBV28
abundance: few
CDR3aa: CASSLLGEQYF
CDR3nt: TGTGCCAGCAGTTTACTCGGCGAGCAGTACTTC

j_gene: TRBJ2-3
d_gene: -
v_gene: TRBV5-8
abundance: -
CDR3aa: CASSFGMIDTQYF
CDR3nt: TGTGCCAGCAGCTTCGGGATGATAGATACGCAGTATTTT

j_gene: TRBJ1-2
d_gene: TRBD1
v_gene: TRBV9
abundance: -
CDR3aa: CASSLPAQGGNGYTF
CDR3nt: TGTGCCAGCAGCTTACCTGCACAGGGGGGAAATGGCTACACCTTC

j_gene: TRBJ2-6
d_gene: -
v_gene: TRBV2
abundance: -
CDR3aa: CASSEIRFSGANGLTF
CDR3nt: TGTGCCAGCAGTGAGATCAGGTTCTCTGGGGCCAACGGCCTGACTTTC

j_gene: TRBJ1-1
d_gene: TRBD1
v_gene: TRBV5-4
abundance: -
CDR3aa: CASSSDRDSFMNTEAFF
CDR3nt: TGTGCCAGCAGCTCAGACCGGGACAGTTTCATGAACACTGAAGCTTTCTTT

j_gene: TRBJ2-1
d_gene: -
v_gene: TRBV20-1
abundance: -
CDR3aa: CSATDNEQFF
CDR3nt: TGCAGTGCTACCGACAATGAGCAGTTCTTC

j_gene: TRBJ2-7
d_gene: -
v_gene: TRBV28
abundance: -
CDR3aa: CASSFVAGTDEQYF
CDR3nt: TGTGCCAGCAGTTTCGTTGCGGGTACGGACGAGCAGTACTTC

j_gene: TRBJ2-7
d_gene: -
v_gene: TRBV28
abundance: -
CDR3aa: CASSLQGNNEQYF
CDR3nt: TGTGCCAGCAGTTTGCAGGGCAACAACGAGCAGTACTTC

j_gene: TRBJ2-3
d_gene: TRBD2
v_gene: TRBV27
abundance: -
CDR3aa: CASSLSWLAGGPVDTQYF
CDR3nt: TGTGCCAGCAGTTTATCGTGGCTAGCGGGGGGGCCAGTAGATACGCAGTATTTT

j_gene: TRBJ1-2
d_gene: -
v_gene: TRBV7-3
abundance: few
CDR3aa: CASSLGRVDYVGYTF
CDR3nt: TGTGCCAGCAGCTTAGGGAGGGTAGACTATGTGGGCTACACCTTC

j_gene: TRBJ1-2
d_gene: -
v_gene: TRBV4-1
abundance: -
CDR3aa: CASSGTETGSYYGYTF
CDR3nt: TGCGCCAGCAGCGGGACCGAAACAGGGAGCTACTATGGCTACACCTTC

j_gene: TRBJ2-7
d_gene: TRBD2
v_gene: TRBV6-1
abundance: -
CDR3aa: CASSEKGRAYEQYF
CDR3nt: TGTGCCAGCAGTGAAAAGGGGAGGGCCTACGAGCAGTACTTC

j_gene: TRBJ2-3
d_gene: -
v_gene: TRBV27
abundance: -
CDR3aa: CASSSSAGMGDTQYF
CDR3nt: TGTGCCAGCAGCTCCTCGGCCGGGATGGGAGATACGCAGTATTTT

j_gene: TRBJ2-2
d_gene: TRBD2
v_gene: TRBV27
abundance: -
CDR3aa: CASSLSKLAVNTGELFF
CDR3nt: TGTGCCAGCAGTTTATCGAAGCTAGCGGTAAACACCGGGGAGCTGTTTTTT

j_gene: TRBJ2-2
d_gene: TRBD2
v_gene: TRBV7-9
abundance: -
CDR3aa: CASSLDGTSGGKLFF
CDR3nt: TGTGCCAGCAGCTTAGACGGGACTAGCGGGGGCAAGCTGTTTTTT

j_gene: TRBJ1-6
d_gene: TRBD1
v_gene: TRBV19
abundance: -
CDR3aa: CASRTLGTALNSPLHF
CDR3nt: TGTGCCAGTAGGACCCTCGGGACAGCCCTTAATTCACCCCTCCACTTT

j_gene: TRBJ2-3
d_gene: TRBD1
v_gene: TRBV29-1
abundance: few
CDR3aa: CSTQTGTDTQYF
CDR3nt: TGCAGCACCCAGACAGGGACAGATACGCAGTATTTT

j_gene: TRBJ2-6
d_gene: -
v_gene: TRBV28
abundance: -
CDR3aa: CASTQGSAGANGLTF
CDR3nt: TGTGCCAGCACCCAGGGGTCGGCTGGGGCCAACGGCCTGACTTTC

j_gene: TRBJ2-1
d_gene: -
v_gene: TRBV9
abundance: once
CDR3aa: CASSRGADNEQFF
CDR3nt: TGTGCCAGCAGCCGCGGGGCGGACAATGAGCAGTTCTTC

j_gene: TRBJ1-6
d_gene: TRBD1
v_gene: TRBV7-3
abundance: -
CDR3aa: CASSPTGTGDSPLHF
CDR3nt: TGTGCCAGCAGCCCTACCGGGACAGGGGATTCACCCCTCCACTTT

j_gene: TRBJ2-5
d_gene: TRBD1
v_gene: TRBV28
abundance: -
CDR3aa: CASSSGGAETQYF
CDR3nt: TGTGCCAGCAGCTCAGGGGGCGCGGAGACCCAGTACTTC

j_gene: TRBJ2-7
d_gene: -
v_gene: TRBV16
abundance: -
CDR3aa: CASSQRDWGYEQYF
CDR3nt: TGTGCCAGCAGCCAGCGGGACTGGGGATACGAGCAGTACTTC

j_gene: TRBJ2-4
d_gene: -
v_gene: TRBV18
abundance: -
CDR3aa: CASSPIVGGVIQYF
CDR3nt: TGTGCCAGCTCACCGATTGTAGGGGGGGTCATTCAGTACTTC

j_gene: TRBJ1-1
d_gene: -
v_gene: TRBV10-3
abundance: -
CDR3aa: CAISKLDPDTEAFF
CDR3nt: TGTGCCATCAGTAAGCTAGACCCGGACACTGAAGCTTTCTTT

j_gene: TRBJ2-5
d_gene: -
v_gene: TRBV6-5
abundance: -
CDR3aa: CASSHGTQETQYF
CDR3nt: TGTGCCAGCAGTCACGGGACACAAGAGACCCAGTACTTC

j_gene: TRBJ1-3
d_gene: -
v_gene: TRBV10-1
abundance: -
CDR3aa: CASSDGARNAIYF
CDR3nt: TGCGCCAGCAGTGATGGTGCGAGAAACGCCATATATTTT